This T cell receptor beta chain was recovered during a study of beta chain features in type 1 diabetes. Notes on the study in general: It was possible that PCR favored shorter templates, equally so in patients and controls. Patients with Type 1 diabetes showed moderately but significantly shorter TCRB CDR3s in all four CD4+ subsets.

Via the markers CD45RO/CCR7/CD25/CD127/CD95/CD27, stem cell-like memory, regulatory, central memory and naive CD4+ cells were sorted. This clone has more than one count but fewer than ten. The antigen is undetermined. One end of the junction varies from germline; a read error may be responsible. The CDR3 runs 13 residues. Per the germline V gene, CDR1 is MDHEN and CDR2 is SYDVKM. Of the isolated RNA, all was reverse transcribed, and so the sequenced material was expressed TCRB transcripts. The protocol was immunoSEQ multiplex PCR, while the TCRdb copy is restricted to in-frame clones and leaves out a portion. The table includes some 660,000 clones, over 12% detected once.

V is TRBV28 and J is TRBJ1-1, with a possible D match to TRBD1 (6 bases). The source is a man aged 18 to 30 with type 1 diabetes. Sample: naive CD4+ T cells from blood. Written as DNA, the CDR3 is TGTGCCAGCAGTTTAGCTGGGGGCACTAAAGCTTTCTTT. Its protein product is CASSLAGGTKAFF.